This T cell receptor (beta chain) was observed in a study of cytomegalovirus exposure and HLA in healthy donors. The wider study: In a previous analysis, around 120 million unique TCR beta sequences were found from about 190 million T cells.

The PCR had 60 Vbeta and 13 Jbeta primers. Clones were read by immunoSEQ multiplex PCR, and TCRdb kept only the in-frame ones, dropping some. In the table there are 110,000 or so clones, around 86% of which are singletons. Study outcomes and limitations: For cytomegalovirus status, the classifier reportedly gave diagnoses with high specificity and sensitivity. Earlier findings revealed that most TCR beta V segments proved productive either about 90% or about 30% of the time.

CDR1 MGHRA and CDR2 YSYEKL come from the germline V gene. With 5 bases removed from V and 0 bases from J, the gap between germline ends came to 10 bases. The CDR3 has 14 residues. There are a few counts of this clone. Its antigen is unidentified. Source material: PBMCs. This sequence joins TRBV4-1 and TRBJ1-1, with a weak D call TRBD1 (6 bases). The source is a woman aged 40 to 50 in good health and CMV-seronegative. In nucleotides, the CDR3 is TGCGCCAGCAGCTTCTGGACAGTGAACACTGAAGCTTTCTTT. Protein sequence: CASSFWTVNTEAFF.